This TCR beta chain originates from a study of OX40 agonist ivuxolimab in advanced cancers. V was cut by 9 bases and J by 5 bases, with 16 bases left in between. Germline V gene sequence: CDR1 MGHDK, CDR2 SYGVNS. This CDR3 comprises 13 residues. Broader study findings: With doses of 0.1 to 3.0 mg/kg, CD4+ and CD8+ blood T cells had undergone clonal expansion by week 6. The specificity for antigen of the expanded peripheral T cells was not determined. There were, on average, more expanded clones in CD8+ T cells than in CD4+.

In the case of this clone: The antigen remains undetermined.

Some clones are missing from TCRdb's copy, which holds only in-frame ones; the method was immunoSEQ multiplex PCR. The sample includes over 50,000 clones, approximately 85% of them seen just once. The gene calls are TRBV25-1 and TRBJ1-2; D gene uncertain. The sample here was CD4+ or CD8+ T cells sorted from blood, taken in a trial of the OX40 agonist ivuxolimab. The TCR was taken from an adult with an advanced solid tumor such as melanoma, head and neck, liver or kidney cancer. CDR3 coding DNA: TGTGCCAGTAGTCCGCACGGGCGGTATGGCTACACCTTC. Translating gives CASSPHGRYGYTF.